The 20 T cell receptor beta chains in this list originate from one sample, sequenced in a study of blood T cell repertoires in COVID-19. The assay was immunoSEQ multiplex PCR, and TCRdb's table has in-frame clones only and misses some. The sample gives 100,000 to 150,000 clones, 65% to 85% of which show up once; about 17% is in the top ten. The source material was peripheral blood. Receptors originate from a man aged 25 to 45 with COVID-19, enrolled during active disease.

In DNA, the CDR3 is TGTGCCAGCAGTGACCGCGGGTCCCAGCATTTT. Amino acid sequence: CASSDRGSQHF. The chain has TRBV12-3 or TRBV12-4 and TRBJ1-5; D is uncertain. V was shortened by 5 bases and J by 11 bases, with 10 bases between the two germline ends. This CDR3 is 11 amino acids long.

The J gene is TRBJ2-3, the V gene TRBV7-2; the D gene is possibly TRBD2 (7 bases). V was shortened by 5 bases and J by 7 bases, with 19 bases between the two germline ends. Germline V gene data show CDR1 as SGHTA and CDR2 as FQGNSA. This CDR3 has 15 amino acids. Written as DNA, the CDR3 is TGTGCCAGCAGCCGCAGATGGGCGGGGGACAATACGCAGTATTTT. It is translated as CASSRRWAGDNTQYF.

CDR3 nucleotide sequence: TGTGCCAGCAACGGGGTCGCCGGAAACACCATATATTTT. Protein: CASNGVAGNTIYF. The gene calls are TRBV28 and TRBJ1-3, with D uncertain. CDR1 is MDHEN, CDR2 SYDVKM, per germline. The V end was cut by 7 bases, the J end by 4 bases, with 11 bases between. The CDR3 sequence is 13 residues long.

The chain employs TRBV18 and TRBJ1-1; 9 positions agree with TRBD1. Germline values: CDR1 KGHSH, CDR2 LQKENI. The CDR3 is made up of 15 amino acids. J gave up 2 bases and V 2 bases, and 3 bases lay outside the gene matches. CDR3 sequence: CASSPMTGGNTEAFF. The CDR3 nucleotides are TGTGCCAGCTCACCAATGACAGGGGGTAACACTGAAGCTTTCTTT.

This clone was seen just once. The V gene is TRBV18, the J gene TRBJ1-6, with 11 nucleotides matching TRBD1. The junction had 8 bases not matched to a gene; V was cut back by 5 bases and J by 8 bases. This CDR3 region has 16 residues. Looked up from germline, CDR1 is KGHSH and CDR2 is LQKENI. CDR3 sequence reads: CASSAGTGGRDSPLHF. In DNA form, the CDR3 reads TGTGCCAGCTCAGCAGGGACAGGGGGTCGGGATTCACCCCTCCACTTT.

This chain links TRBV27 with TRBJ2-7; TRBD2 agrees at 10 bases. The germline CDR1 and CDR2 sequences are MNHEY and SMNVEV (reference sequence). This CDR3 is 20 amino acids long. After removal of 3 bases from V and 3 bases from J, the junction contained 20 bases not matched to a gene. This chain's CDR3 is CASSFRPPGVAGGWGYEQYF. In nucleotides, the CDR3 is TGTGCCAGCAGTTTTCGCCCCCCCGGGGTAGCGGGAGGTTGGGGCTACGAGCAGTACTTC.

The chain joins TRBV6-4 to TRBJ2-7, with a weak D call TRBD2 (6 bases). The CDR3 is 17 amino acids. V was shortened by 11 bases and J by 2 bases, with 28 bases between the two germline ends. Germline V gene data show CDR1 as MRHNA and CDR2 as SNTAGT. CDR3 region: CAGILRALWRDPYEQYF. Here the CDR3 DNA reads TGTGCCGGCATACTAAGGGCCCTATGGCGGGACCCCTACGAGCAGTACTTC.

The CDR3 sequence: CASSPAPNYGYTF. Here the CDR3 DNA reads TGTGCCAGCTCACCGGCACCTAACTATGGCTACACCTTC. J is TRBJ1-2 and V is TRBV18; D is uncertain. The CDR3 length is 13 residues. The germline V gene encodes CDR1 KGHSH and CDR2 LQKENI. The germline V and J ends were trimmed by 3 bases and 0 bases, with 5 bases remaining between them.

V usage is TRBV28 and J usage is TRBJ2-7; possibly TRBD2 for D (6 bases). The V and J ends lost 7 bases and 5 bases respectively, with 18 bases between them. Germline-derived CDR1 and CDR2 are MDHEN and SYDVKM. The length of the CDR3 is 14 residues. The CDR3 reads CASNWDFLPHEQYF. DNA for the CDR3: TGTGCCAGCAACTGGGACTTCTTACCCCACGAGCAGTACTTC.

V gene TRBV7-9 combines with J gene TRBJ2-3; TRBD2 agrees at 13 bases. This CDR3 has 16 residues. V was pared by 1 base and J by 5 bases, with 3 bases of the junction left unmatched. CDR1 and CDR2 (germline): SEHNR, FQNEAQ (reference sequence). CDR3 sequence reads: CASSLGTSGRGDTQYF. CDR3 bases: TGTGCCAGCAGCTTAGGGACTAGCGGGAGAGGAGATACGCAGTATTTT.

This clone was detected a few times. DNA of the CDR3: TGTGCCAGCAGCTTAATTGCAGGGTACAATGAGCAGTTCTTC. Its translation is CASSLIAGYNEQFF. The chain has TRBV7-9 and TRBJ2-1; perhaps TRBD1 as D (5 bases). The CDR3 is 14 residues long. Per germline, CDR1 SEHNR and CDR2 FQNEAQ (reference sequence). Trimming took off 2 bases at V and 4 bases at J, with 9 bases between the two ends.

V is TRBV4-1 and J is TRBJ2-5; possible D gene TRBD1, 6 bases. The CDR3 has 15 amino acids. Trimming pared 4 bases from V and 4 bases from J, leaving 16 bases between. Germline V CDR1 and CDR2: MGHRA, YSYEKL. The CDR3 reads CASSPSTGRGETQYF. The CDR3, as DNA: TGCGCCAGCAGCCCCTCGACAGGTAGGGGAGAGACCCAGTACTTC.

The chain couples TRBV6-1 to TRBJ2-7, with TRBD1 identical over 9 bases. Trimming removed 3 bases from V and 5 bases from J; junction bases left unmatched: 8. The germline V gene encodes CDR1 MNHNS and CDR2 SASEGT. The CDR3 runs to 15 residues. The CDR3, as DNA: TGTGCCAGCAGTGATACCGGGACAGGGTGGGACGAGCAGTACTTC. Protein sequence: CASSDTGTGWDEQYF.

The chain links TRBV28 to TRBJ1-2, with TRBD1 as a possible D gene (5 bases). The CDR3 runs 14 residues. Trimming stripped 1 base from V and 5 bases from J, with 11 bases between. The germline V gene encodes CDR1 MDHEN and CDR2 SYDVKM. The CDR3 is CASSLSQGLYGYTF. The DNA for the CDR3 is TGTGCCAGCAGTTTATCCCAGGGTTTATATGGCTACACCTTC.

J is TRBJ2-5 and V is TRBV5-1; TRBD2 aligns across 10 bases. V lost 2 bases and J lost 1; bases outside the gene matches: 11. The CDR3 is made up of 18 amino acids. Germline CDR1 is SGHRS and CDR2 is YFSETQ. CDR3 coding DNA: TGCGCCAGCAGCTTAGACCTAGCGGGAGCGGGTTTCCAAGAGACCCAGTACTTC. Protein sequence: CASSLDLAGAGFQETQYF. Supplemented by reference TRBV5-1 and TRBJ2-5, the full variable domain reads KAGVTQTPRYLIKTRGQQVTLSCSPISGHRSVSWYQQTPGQGLQFLFEYFSETQRNKGNFPGRFSGRQFSNSRSEMNVSTLELGDSALYLCASSLDLAGAGFQETQYFGPGTRLLVL.

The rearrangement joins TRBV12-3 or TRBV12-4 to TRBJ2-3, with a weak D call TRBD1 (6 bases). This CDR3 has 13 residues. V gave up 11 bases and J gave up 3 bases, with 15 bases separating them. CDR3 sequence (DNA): TGTGCCGGAAAGGCAGGGGATACAGATACGCAGTATTTT. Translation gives CAGKAGDTDTQYF.

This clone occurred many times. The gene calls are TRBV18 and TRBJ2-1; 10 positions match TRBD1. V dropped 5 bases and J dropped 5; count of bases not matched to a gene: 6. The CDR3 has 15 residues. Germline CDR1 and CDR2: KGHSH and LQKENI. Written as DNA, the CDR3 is TGTGCCAGCTCAATGGGACAGGGGAACCACAATGAGCAGTTCTTC. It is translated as CASSMGQGNHNEQFF. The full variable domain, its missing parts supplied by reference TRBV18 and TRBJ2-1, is NAGVMQNPRHLVRRRGQEARLRCSPMKGHSHVYWYRQLPEEGLKFMVYLQKENIIDESGMPKERFSAEFPKEGPSILRIQQVVRGDSAAYFCASSMGQGNHNEQFFGPGTRLTVL.

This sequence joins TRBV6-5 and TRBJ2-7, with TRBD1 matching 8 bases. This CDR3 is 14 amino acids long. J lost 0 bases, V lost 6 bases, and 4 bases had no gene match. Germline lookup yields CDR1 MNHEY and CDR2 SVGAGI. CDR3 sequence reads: CASRRQGLSYEQYF. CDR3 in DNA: TGTGCCAGCAGAAGACAGGGGCTCTCCTACGAGCAGTACTTC.

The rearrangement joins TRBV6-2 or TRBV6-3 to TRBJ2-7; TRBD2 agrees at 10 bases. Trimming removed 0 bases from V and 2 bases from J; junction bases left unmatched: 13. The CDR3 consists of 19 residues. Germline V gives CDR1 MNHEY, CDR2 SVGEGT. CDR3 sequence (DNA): TGTGCCAGCAGTTACTCTAGCGGGAGGACGAGGGCCCTTGCCTACGAGCAGTACTTC. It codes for CASSYSSGRTRALAYEQYF.

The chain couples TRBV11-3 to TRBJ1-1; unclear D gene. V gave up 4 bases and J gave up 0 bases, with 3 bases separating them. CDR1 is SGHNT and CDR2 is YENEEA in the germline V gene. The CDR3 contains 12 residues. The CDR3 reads CASSSMNTEAFF. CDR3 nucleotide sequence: TGTGCCAGCAGCTCCATGAACACTGAAGCTTTCTTT.